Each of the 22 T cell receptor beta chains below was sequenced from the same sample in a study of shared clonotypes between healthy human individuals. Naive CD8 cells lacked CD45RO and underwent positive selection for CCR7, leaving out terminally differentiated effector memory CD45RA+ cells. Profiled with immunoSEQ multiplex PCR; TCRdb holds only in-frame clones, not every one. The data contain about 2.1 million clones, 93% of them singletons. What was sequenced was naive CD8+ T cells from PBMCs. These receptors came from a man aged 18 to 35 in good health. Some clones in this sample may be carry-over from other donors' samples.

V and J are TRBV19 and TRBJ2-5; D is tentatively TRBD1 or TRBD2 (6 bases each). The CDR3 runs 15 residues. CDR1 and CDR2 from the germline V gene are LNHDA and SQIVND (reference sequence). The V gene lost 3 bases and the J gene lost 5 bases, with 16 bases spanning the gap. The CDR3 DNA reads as TGTGCCAGTAGTATCAGCCGGGGGCGCCGTGAGACCCAGTACTTC. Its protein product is CASSISRGRRETQYF.

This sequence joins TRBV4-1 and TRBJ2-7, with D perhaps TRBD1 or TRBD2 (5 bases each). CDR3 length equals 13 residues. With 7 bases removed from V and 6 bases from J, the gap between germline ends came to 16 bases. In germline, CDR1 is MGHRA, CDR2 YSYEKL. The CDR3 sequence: CASKGLGEAEQYF. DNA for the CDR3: TGCGCCAGCAAAGGGTTGGGGGAAGCCGAGCAGTACTTC.

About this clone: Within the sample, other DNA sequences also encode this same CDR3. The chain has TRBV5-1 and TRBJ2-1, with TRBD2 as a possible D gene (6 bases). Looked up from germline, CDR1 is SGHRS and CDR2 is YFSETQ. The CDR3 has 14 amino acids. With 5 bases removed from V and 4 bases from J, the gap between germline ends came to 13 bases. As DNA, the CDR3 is TGCGCCAGCAGGGGCGGACTACTTTACAATGAGCAGTTCTTC. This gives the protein CASRGGLLYNEQFF.

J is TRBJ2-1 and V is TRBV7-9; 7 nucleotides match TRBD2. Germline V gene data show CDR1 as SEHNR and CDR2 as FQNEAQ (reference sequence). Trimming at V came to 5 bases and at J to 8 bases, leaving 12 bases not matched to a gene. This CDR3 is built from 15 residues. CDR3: CASSNIGREGDEQFF. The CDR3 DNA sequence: TGTGCCAGCAGCAATATTGGTAGGGAGGGCGATGAGCAGTTCTTC. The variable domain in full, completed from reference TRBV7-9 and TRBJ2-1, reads DTGVSQNPRHKITKRGQNVTFRCDPISEHNRLYWYRQTLGQGPEFLTYFQNEAQLEKSRLLSDRFSAERPKGSFSTLEIQRTEQGDSAMYLCASSNIGREGDEQFFGPGTRLTVL.

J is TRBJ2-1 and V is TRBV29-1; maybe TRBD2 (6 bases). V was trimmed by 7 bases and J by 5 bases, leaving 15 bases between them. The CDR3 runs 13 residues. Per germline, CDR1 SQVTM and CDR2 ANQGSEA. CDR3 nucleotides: TGCAGCGGGTCGGGACTCCCCCACAATGAGCAGTTCTTC. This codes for CSGSGLPHNEQFF.

CDR3 sequence (DNA): TGTGCCAGCAGTGTCGTCTTCGGGGACACGGGATTCTTT. Its translation is CASSVVFGDTGFF. V is TRBV6-1 and J is TRBJ1-1; a possible D gene is TRBD1 (6 bases). Germline lookup yields CDR1 MNHNS and CDR2 SASEGT. The V and J ends lost 4 bases and 14 bases respectively, with 20 bases between them. The CDR3 is 13 residues long.

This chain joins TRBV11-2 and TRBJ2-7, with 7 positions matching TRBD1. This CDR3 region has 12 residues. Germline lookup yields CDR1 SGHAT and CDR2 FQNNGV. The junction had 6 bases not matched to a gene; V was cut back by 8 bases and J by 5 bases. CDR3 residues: CASRGQPHEQYF. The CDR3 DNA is TGTGCCAGCCGGGGACAGCCCCACGAGCAGTACTTC.

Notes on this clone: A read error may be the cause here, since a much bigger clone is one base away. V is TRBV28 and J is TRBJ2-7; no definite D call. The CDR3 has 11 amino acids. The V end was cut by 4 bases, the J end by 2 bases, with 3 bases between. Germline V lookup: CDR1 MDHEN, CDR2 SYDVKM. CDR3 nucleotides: TGTGCCAGCAGTTACCCCTACGAGCAGTACTTC. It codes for CASSYPYEQYF. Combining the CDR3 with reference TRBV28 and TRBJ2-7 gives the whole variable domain DVKVTQSSRYLVKRTGEKVFLECVQDMDHENMFWYRQDPGLGLRLIYFSYDVKMKEKGDIPEGYSVSREKKERFSLILESASTNQTSMYLCASSYPYEQYFGPGTRLTVT.

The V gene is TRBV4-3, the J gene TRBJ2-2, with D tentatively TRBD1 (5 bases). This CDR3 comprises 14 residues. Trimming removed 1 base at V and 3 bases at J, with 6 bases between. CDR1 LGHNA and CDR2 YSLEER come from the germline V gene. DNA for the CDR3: TGCGCCAGCAGCCAAGGGACACACACCGGGGAGCTGTTTTTT. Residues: CASSQGTHTGELFF.

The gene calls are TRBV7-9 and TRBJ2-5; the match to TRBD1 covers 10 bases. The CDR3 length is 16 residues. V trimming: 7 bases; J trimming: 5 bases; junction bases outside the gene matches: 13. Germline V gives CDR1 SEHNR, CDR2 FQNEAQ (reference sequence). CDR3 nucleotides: TGTGCCAGCAATACGCCGGGACAGGGGCGTATGGAGACCCAGTACTTC. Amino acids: CASNTPGQGRMETQYF.

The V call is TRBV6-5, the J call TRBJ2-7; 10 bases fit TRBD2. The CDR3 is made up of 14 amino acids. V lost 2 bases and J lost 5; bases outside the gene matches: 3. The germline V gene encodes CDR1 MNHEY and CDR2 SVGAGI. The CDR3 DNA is TGTGCCAGCAGTTACGGGACTAGCGTTGACGAGCAGTACTTC. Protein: CASSYGTSVDEQYF.

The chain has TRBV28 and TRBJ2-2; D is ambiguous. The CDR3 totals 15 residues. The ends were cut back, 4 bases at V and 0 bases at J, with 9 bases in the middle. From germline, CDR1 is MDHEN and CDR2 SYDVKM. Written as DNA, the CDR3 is TGTGCCAGCAGTTACGTGGTCGCGAACACCGGGGAGCTGTTTTTT. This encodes CASSYVVANTGELFF.

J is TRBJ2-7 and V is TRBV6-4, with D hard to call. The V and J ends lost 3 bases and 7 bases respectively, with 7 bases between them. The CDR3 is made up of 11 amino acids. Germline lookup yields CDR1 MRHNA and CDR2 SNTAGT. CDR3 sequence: CASSDGSEQYF. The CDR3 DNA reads TGTGCCAGCAGTGATGGTTCTGAGCAGTACTTC.

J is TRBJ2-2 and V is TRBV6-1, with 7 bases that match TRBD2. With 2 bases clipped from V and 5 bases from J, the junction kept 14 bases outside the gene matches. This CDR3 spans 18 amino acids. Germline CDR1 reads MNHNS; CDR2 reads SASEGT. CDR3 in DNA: TGTGCCAGCAGTGAAACCCTTTGGGGCGGGAGTAGGACCGGGGAGCTGTTTTTT. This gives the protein CASSETLWGGSRTGELFF.

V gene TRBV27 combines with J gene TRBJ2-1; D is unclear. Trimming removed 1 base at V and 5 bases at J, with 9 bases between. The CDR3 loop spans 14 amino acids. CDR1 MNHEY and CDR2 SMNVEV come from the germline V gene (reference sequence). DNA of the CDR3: TGTGCCAGCAGTTTATTTGGCGCAAACAATGAGCAGTTCTTC. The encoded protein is CASSLFGANNEQFF.

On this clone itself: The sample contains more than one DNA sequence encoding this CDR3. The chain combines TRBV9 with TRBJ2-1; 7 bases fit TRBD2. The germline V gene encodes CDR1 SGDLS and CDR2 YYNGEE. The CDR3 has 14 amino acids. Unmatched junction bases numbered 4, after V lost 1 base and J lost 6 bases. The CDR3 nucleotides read TGTGCCAGCAGCGTATCTGGGAGGGGCAATGAGCAGTTCTTC. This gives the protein CASSVSGRGNEQFF.

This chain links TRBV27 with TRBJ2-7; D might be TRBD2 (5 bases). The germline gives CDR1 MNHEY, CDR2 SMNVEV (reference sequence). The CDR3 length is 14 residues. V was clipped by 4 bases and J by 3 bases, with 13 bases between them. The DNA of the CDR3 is TGTGCCAGCAGTTCTCGGACTGGGTACTACGAGCAGTACTTC. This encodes CASSSRTGYYEQYF.

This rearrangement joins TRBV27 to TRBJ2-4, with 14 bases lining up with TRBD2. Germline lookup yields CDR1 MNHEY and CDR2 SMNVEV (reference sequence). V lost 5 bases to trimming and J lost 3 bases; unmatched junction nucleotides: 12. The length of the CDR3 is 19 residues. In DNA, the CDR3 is TGTGCCAGCAGTGCCCAGACTAGCGGGAGGGCGAGTGTCAAAAACATTCAGTACTTC. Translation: CASSAQTSGRASVKNIQYF.

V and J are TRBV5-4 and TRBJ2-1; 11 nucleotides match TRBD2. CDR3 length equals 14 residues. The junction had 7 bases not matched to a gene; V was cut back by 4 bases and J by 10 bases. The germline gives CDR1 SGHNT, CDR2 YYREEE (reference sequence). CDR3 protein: CASSGTSGPREQFF. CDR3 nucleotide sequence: TGTGCCAGCAGCGGGACTAGCGGTCCTAGAGAGCAGTTCTTC. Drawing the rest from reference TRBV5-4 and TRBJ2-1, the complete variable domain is ETGVTQSPTHLIKTRGQQVTLRCSSQSGHNTVSWYQQALGQGPQFIFQYYREEENGRGNFPPRFSGLQFPNYSSELNVNALELDDSALYLCASSGTSGPREQFFGPGTRLTVL.

The CDR3: CASRYRLPYEQYF. The DNA of the CDR3 is TGTGCCAGCAGATACAGACTTCCCTACGAGCAGTACTTC. This sequence joins TRBV6-1 and TRBJ2-7; D not resolved. Germline CDR1 reads MNHNS; CDR2 reads SASEGT. Trimming took 6 bases from V and 2 from J, leaving 11 bases between them. This CDR3 comprises 13 residues.

The CDR3 DNA is TGCGCCAGCAGCCAGATCCGCCACAGGGTTGGGTTTGAGACCCAGTACTTC. Protein: CASSQIRHRVGFETQYF. The rearrangement links TRBV5-1 to TRBJ2-5, with D perhaps TRBD1 (6 bases). V lost 4 bases and J lost 5, with 24 bases in between. The CDR3 runs to 17 residues. Germline CDR1 SGHRS, CDR2 YFSETQ.

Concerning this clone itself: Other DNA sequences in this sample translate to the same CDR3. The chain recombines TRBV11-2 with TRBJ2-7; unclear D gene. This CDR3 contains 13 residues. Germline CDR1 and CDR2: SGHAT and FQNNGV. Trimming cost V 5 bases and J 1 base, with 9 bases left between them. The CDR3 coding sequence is TGTGCCAGCAGCGGTCGGCAATCCTACGAGCAGTACTTC. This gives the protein CASSGRQSYEQYF.